Below, 14 T cell receptor beta chains from the same sample are listed, as sequenced in a study of T cell repertoires in cytomegalovirus infection. Their antigens are not known. TCRdb used MiXCR to reprocess the reads, holding one entry per CDR3 protein. The data show 700,000 to 900,000 distinct CDR3 sequences, just under 30% seen once. The material was cultured CD8+ T cells from PBMCs, obtained from culture after CMV antigen stimulation. The source of these receptors is a human donor in good health (CMV status not recorded). Some clones in this sample may be carry-over from other donors' samples.

There are a few counts of this clonotype. The chain has TRBV7-9 and TRBJ2-3; a possible D gene is TRBD1 (6 bases). CDR1 is SEHNR and CDR2 is FQNEAQ in the germline V gene (reference sequence). Trimming pared 5 bases from V and 7 bases from J, leaving 16 bases between. The CDR3 runs to 14 residues. CDR3 sequence reads: CASSGIGQNNTQYF. The CDR3 coding sequence is TGTGCCAGCAGCGGAATTGGACAGAATAATACGCAGTATTTT. Together with reference TRBV7-9 and TRBJ2-3, the CDR3 gives the full variable domain: DTGVSQNPRHKITKRGQNVTFRCDPISEHNRLYWYRQTLGQGPEFLTYFQNEAQLEKSRLLSDRFSAERPKGSFSTLEIQRTEQGDSAMYLCASSGIGQNNTQYFGPGTRLTVL.

Of note for this clonotype: At one of its ends the junction is not consistent with the germline gene, which may arise from a read error. The chain employs TRBV20-1 and TRBJ2-2, with a weak D call TRBD2 (6 bases). This CDR3 region has 16 residues. The V gene's germline CDR1 is DFQATT and CDR2 SNEGSKA (reference sequence). The chain's CDR3 is CSARVVTRLDTGELFF. CDR3 coding DNA: TGCAGTGCCAGAGTGGTGACTAGACTAGACACCGGGGAGCTGTTTTTT.

A few counts support this clonotype. V is TRBV20-1 and J is TRBJ1-1, with D perhaps TRBD1 (5 bases). Deletions cut 6 bases from V and 3 bases from J, with 14 bases between. CDR1 is DFQATT and CDR2 is SNEGSKA in the germline V gene (reference sequence). CDR3 length equals 13 residues. The CDR3, as DNA: TGCAGTGCAGGAAAGGGGAGGGACACTGAAGCTTTCTTT. Amino acids: CSAGKGRDTEAFF.

The genes are TRBV7-6 and TRBJ2-7, with TRBD1 matching 7 bases. Trimming took 6 bases from V and 1 from J; bases not matched to a gene: 6. CDR1 and CDR2 from the germline V gene are SGHVS and FNYEAQ. This CDR3 region has 14 residues. CDR3 nucleotide sequence: TGTGCCAGCAGTTCCAAGGGACAGTCCTACGAGCAGTACTTC. The encoded protein is CASSSKGQSYEQYF.

This clonotype was recorded many times. V gene TRBV7-6 combines with J gene TRBJ1-2; D is uncertain. There are 15 residues in the CDR3. CDR1 SGHVS and CDR2 FNYEAQ come from the germline V gene. Trimming removed 5 bases from V and 0 bases from J, with 13 bases in between. The CDR3 DNA reads TGTGCCAGCAGCCCTAAAGGGCTCGCTAACTATGGCTACACCTTC. It encodes CASSPKGLANYGYTF.

This chain uses TRBV2 with TRBJ2-1, with D possibly matching TRBD1 (6 bases). Trimming cost V 7 bases and J 5 bases, with 15 bases left between them. The CDR3 consists of 14 residues. From germline, CDR1 is SNHLY and CDR2 FYNNEI. CDR3 sequence: CASIGQGYDNEQFF. For the CDR3, the DNA is TGTGCCAGCATAGGGCAGGGGTACGACAATGAGCAGTTCTTC.

J is TRBJ2-5 and V is TRBV5-6, with 15 bases matching TRBD2. The ends lost 4 bases at V and 3 bases at J; junction bases unmatched: 10. This CDR3 is 18 amino acids long. The germline gives CDR1 SGHDT, CDR2 YYEEEE. CDR3: CASSLGTSGGINKETQYF. The DNA for the CDR3 is TGTGCCAGCAGCCTCGGGACTAGCGGGGGGATAAACAAAGAGACCCAGTACTTC.

A few counts support this clonotype. The rearrangement uses TRBV15 and TRBJ1-1; tentative D call: TRBD1 (5 bases). The CDR3 has 15 amino acids. CDR1 LNHNV and CDR2 YYDKDF come from the germline V gene (reference sequence). The V end was cut by 0 bases, the J end by 5 bases, with 13 bases between. DNA of the CDR3: TGTGCCACCAGCAGAGATAAAGGGGTCGGGACTGAAGCTTTCTTT. This codes for CATSRDKGVGTEAFF.

This clonotype was counted ten times or more. The chain recombines TRBV6-1 with TRBJ1-2, with TRBD1 matching over 9 bases. The CDR3 is 15 amino acids. The germline V gene has CDR1 MNHNS and CDR2 SASEGT. Unmatched junction bases numbered 13, after V lost 8 bases and J lost 6 bases. As DNA, the CDR3 is TGTGCCAGCTTCCCGAAGTCGACAGGGGGTCATGGCTACACCTTC. Protein sequence: CASFPKSTGGHGYTF.

The chain is built from TRBV6-5 and TRBJ2-5; D is uncertain. The V end lost 0 bases, the J end lost 1 base, and 3 bases lay between the germline ends. The V gene's germline CDR1 is MNHEY and CDR2 SVGAGI. The CDR3 loop spans 13 amino acids. This CDR3 is CASSYSGQETQYF. The CDR3 DNA reads TGTGCCAGCAGTTACTCAGGCCAAGAGACCCAGTACTTC.

This clonotype was seen many times. The chain has TRBV7-2 and TRBJ2-1; D may correspond to TRBD1 or TRBD2 (6 bases each). V lost 0 bases to trimming and J lost 0 bases, with 9 bases between them. Germline values: CDR1 SGHTA, CDR2 FQGNSA. This CDR3 is 16 amino acids long. The CDR3 here is CASSLAPGASYNEQFF. CDR3 in DNA: TGTGCCAGCAGCTTAGCTCCGGGGGCCTCCTACAATGAGCAGTTCTTC.

The chain is built from TRBV27 and TRBJ1-5; possible D gene TRBD1, 5 bases. V was clipped by 3 bases and J by 11 bases, with 14 bases between them. Germline V gene sequence: CDR1 MNHEY, CDR2 SMNVEV (reference sequence). This CDR3 region has 13 residues. This chain's CDR3 is CASSFGTSSAQHF. The DNA for the CDR3 is TGTGCCAGCAGTTTCGGGACTTCCTCGGCCCAGCATTTT.

The gene calls are TRBV14 and TRBJ2-7, with D possibly matching TRBD2 (6 bases). Germline values: CDR1 SGHDN, CDR2 FVKESK. This CDR3 spans 14 amino acids. V dropped 0 bases and J dropped 2 bases, with 8 bases sitting between them. For the CDR3, the DNA is TGTGCCAGCAGCCAAGATCGGGGGACCTACGAGCAGTACTTC. This codes for CASSQDRGTYEQYF.

The sample holds a few counts of this clonotype. This chain uses TRBV4-1 with TRBJ2-6; 8 bases fit TRBD1. The CDR3 has 18 residues. Germline V gives CDR1 MGHRA, CDR2 YSYEKL. V trimming: 5 bases; J trimming: 2 bases; junction bases outside the gene matches: 11. The CDR3 region has the DNA TGCGCCAGCAGCTCACCCGGGACAGGTTTAACTGGGGCCAACGTCCTGACTTTC. Its translation: CASSSPGTGLTGANVLTF.